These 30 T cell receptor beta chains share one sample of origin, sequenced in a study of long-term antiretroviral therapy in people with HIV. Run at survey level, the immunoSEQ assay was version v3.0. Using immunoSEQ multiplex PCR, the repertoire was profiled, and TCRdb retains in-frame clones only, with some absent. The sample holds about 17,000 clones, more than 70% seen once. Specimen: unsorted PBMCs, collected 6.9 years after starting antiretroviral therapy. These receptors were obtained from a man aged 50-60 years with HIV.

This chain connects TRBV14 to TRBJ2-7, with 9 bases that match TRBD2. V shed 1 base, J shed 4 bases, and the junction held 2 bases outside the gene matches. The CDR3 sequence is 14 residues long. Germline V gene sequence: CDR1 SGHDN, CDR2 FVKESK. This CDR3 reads CASSQAGLAYEQYF. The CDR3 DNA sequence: TGTGCCAGCAGCCAAGCGGGACTAGCATACGAGCAGTACTTC.

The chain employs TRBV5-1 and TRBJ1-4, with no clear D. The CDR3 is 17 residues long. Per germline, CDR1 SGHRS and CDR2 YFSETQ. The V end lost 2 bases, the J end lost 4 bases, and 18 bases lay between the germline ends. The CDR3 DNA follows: TGCGCCAGCAGCTTCGGAGGGTCCATCGTTTTTAATGAAAAACTGTTTTTT. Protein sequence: CASSFGGSIVFNEKLFF.

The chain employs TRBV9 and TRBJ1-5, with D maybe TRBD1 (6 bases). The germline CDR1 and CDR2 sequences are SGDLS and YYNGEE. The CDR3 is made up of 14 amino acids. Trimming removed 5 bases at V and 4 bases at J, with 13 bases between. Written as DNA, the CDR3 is TGTGCCAGCAGTTCGGGGGGCAGGAATCAGCCCCAGCATTTT. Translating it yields CASSSGGRNQPQHF. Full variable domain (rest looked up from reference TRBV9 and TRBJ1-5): DSGVTQTPKHLITATGQRVTLRCSPRSGDLSVYWYQQSLDQGLQFLIQYYNGEERAKGNILERFSAQQFPDLHSELNLSSLELGDSALYFCASSSGGRNQPQHFGDGTRLSIL.

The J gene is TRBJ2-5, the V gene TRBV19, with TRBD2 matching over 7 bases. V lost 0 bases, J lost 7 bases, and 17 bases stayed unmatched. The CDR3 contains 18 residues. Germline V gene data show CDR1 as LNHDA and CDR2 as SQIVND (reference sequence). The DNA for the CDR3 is TGTGCCAGTAGTATAGACCACACGGTCCAGAGTGGGAGGGGGACCCAGTACTTC. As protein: CASSIDHTVQSGRGTQYF.

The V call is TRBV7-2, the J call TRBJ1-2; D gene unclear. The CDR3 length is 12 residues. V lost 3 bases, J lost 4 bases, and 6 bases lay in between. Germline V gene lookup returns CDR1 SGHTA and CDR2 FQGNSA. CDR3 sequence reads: CASSFGGYGYTF. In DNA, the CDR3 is TGTGCCAGCAGCTTCGGCGGCTATGGCTACACCTTC.

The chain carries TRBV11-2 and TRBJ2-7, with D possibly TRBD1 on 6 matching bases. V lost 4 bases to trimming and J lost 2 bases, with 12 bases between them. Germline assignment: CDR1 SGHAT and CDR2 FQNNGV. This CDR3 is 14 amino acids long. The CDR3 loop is CASSSLRGTYEQYF. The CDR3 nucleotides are TGTGCCAGCAGCTCCCTCAGGGGAACCTACGAGCAGTACTTC.

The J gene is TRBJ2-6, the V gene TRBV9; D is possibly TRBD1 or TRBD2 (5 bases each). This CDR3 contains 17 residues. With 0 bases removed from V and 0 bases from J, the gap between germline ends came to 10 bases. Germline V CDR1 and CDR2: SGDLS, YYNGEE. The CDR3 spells CASSVGARGSGANVLTF. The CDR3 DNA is TGTGCCAGCAGCGTAGGGGCGAGGGGCTCTGGGGCCAACGTCCTGACTTTC. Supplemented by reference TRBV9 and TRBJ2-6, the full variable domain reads DSGVTQTPKHLITATGQRVTLRCSPRSGDLSVYWYQQSLDQGLQFLIQYYNGEERAKGNILERFSAQQFPDLHSELNLSSLELGDSALYFCASSVGARGSGANVLTFGAGSRLTVL.

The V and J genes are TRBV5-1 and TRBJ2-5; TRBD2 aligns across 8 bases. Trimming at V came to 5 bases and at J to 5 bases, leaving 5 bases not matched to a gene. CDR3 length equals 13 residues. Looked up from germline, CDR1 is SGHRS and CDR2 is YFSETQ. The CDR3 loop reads CASRAGGSETQYF. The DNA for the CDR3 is TGCGCCAGCAGGGCGGGAGGTTCGGAGACCCAGTACTTC.

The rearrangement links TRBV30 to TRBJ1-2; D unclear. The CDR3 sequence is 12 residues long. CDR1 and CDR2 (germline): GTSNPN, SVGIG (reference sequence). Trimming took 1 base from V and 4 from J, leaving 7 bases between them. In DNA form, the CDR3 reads TGTGCCTGGAGTGACAGAGCCTATGGCTACACCTTC. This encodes CAWSDRAYGYTF.

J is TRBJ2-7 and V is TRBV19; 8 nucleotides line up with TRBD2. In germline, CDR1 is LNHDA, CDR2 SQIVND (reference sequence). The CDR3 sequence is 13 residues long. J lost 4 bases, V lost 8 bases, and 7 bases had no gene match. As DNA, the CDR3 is TGTGCCAGTCGGAGAGCGGGAGTGTACGAGCAGTACTTC. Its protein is CASRRAGVYEQYF.

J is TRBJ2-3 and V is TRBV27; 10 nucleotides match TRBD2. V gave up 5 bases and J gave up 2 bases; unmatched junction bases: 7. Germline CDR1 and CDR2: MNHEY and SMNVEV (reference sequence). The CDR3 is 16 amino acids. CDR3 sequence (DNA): TGTGCCAGCAGTACCACGGGACTAGCGTACACAGATACGCAGTATTTT. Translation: CASSTTGLAYTDTQYF.

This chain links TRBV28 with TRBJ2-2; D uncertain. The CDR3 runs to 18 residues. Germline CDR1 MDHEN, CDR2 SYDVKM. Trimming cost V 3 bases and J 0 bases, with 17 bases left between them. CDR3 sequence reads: CASSFFPLTDPNTGELFF. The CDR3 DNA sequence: TGTGCCAGCAGTTTCTTCCCGCTGACGGATCCGAACACCGGGGAGCTGTTTTTT.

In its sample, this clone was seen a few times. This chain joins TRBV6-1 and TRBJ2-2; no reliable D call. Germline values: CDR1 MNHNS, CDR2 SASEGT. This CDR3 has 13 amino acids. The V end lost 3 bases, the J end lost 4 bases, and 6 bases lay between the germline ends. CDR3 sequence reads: CASSDTTTGELFF. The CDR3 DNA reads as TGTGCCAGCAGTGACACAACCACCGGGGAGCTGTTTTTT.

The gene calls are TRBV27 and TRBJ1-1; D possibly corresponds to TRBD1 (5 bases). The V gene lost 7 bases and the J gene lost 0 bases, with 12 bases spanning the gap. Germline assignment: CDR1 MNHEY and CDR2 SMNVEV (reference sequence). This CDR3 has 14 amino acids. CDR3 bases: TGTGCCAGCACCCCGGGGGGGGTGAACACTGAAGCTTTCTTT. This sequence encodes CASTPGGVNTEAFF.

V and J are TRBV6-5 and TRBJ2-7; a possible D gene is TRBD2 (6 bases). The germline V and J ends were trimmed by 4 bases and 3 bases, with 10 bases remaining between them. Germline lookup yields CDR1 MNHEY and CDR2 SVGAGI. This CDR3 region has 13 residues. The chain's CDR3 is CASSFWGGYEQYF. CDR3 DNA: TGTGCCAGCAGTTTTTGGGGAGGCTACGAGCAGTACTTC.

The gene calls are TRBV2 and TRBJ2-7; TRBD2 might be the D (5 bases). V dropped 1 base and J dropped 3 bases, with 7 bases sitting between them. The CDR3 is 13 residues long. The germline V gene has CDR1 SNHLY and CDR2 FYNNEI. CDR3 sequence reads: CASSEGTVYEQYF. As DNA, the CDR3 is TGTGCCAGCAGTGAAGGGACTGTCTACGAGCAGTACTTC. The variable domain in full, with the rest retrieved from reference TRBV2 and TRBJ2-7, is EPEVTQTPSHQVTQMGQEVILRCVPISNHLYFYWYRQILGQKVEFLVSFYNNEISEKSEIFDDQFSVERPDGSNFTLKIRSTKLEDSAMYFCASSEGTVYEQYFGPGTRLTVT.

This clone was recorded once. This CDR3 is CSASAPDTQYF. CDR3 DNA sequence: TGCAGTGCTAGCGCGCCAGATACGCAGTATTTT. The chain has TRBV20-1 and TRBJ2-3, with D unclear. V lost 3 bases and J 4 bases, leaving 5 bases between the germline ends. Germline CDR1 reads DFQATT; CDR2 reads SNEGSKA (reference sequence). This CDR3 has 11 amino acids.

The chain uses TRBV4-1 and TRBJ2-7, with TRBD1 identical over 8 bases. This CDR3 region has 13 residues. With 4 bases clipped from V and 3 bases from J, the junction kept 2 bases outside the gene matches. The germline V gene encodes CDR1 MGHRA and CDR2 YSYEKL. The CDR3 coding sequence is TGCGCCAGCAGCCCCGACAGGGGCTACGAGCAGTACTTC. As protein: CASSPDRGYEQYF.

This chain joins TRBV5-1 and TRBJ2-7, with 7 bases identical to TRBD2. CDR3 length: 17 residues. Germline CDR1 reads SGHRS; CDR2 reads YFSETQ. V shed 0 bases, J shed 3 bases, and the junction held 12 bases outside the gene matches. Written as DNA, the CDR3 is TGCGCCAGCAGCTTGGTCGGGTGGGAGGGAGGATACTACGAGCAGTACTTC. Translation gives CASSLVGWEGGYYEQYF.

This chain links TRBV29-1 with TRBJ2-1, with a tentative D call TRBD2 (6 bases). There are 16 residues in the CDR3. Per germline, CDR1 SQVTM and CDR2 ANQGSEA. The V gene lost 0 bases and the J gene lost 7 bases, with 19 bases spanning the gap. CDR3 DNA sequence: TGCAGCGTTGAAGATCTTCCCGGGAGCTCGGGTAATGAGCAGTTCTTC. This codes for CSVEDLPGSSGNEQFF.

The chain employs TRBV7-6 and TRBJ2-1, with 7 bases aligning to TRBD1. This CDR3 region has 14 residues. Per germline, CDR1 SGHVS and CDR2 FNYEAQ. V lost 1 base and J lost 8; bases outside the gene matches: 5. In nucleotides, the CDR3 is TGTGCCAGCAGCTTAGTGGCAGGGGGTGATGAGCAGTTCTTC. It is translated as CASSLVAGGDEQFF.

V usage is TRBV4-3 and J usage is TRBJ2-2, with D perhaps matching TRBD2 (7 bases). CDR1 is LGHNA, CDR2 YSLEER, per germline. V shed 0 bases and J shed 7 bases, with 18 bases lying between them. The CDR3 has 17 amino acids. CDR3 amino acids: CASSQDPPGGLIGELFF. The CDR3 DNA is TGCGCCAGCAGCCAAGATCCCCCGGGGGGCCTTATCGGGGAGCTGTTTTTT.

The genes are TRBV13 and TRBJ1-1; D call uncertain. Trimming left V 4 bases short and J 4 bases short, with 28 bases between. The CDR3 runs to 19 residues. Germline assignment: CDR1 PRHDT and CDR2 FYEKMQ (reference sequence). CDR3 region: CASSSIQHHIPGSGTEAFF. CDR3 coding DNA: TGTGCCAGCAGCTCCATTCAGCATCATATTCCGGGATCTGGCACTGAAGCTTTCTTT.

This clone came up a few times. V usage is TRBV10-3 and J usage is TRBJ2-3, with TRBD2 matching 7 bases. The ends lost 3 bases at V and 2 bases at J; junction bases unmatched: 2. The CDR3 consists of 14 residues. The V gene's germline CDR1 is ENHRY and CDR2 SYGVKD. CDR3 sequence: CAISDGLDTDTQYF. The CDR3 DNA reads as TGTGCCATCAGTGACGGACTAGACACAGATACGCAGTATTTT.

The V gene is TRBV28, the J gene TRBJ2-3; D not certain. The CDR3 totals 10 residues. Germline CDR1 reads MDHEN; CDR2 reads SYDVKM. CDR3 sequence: CGTTRDTQYF. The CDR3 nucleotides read TGTGGAACAACAAGGGATACGCAGTATTTT.

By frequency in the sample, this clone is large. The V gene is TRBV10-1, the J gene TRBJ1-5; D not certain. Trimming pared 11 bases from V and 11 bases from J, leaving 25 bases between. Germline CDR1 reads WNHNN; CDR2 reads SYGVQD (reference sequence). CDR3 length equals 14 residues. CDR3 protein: CAWTSITTRWAQHF. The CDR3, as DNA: TGCGCCTGGACCTCTATTACCACGCGATGGGCCCAGCATTTT.

The CDR3 loop reads CASSARQGPNTEAFF. The CDR3 nucleotides are TGTGCCAGCAGCGCTCGACAGGGACCGAACACTGAAGCTTTCTTT. The chain carries TRBV9 and TRBJ1-1; 7 bases are a match to TRBD1. CDR3 length equals 15 residues. Germline CDR1 reads SGDLS; CDR2 reads YYNGEE. The V segment lost 3 bases and the J segment 1 base; nucleotides outside the gene matches: 6. Based on the CDR3 plus reference TRBV9 and TRBJ1-1, the full variable domain is DSGVTQTPKHLITATGQRVTLRCSPRSGDLSVYWYQQSLDQGLQFLIQYYNGEERAKGNILERFSAQQFPDLHSELNLSSLELGDSALYFCASSARQGPNTEAFFGQGTRLTVV.

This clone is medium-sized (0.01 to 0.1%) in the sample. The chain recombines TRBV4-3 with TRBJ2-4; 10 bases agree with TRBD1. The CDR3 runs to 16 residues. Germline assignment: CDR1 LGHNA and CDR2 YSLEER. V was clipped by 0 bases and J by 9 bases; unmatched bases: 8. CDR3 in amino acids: CASSQDTTGGEVIQYF. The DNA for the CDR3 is TGCGCCAGCAGCCAAGACACGACAGGGGGCGAGGTCATTCAGTACTTC.

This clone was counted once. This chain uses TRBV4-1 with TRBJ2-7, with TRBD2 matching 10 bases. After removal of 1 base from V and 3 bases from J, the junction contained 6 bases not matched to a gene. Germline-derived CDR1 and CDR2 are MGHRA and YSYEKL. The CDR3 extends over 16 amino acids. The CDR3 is CASSQVYPSGSYEQYF. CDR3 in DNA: TGCGCCAGCAGCCAAGTTTACCCTAGCGGGAGCTACGAGCAGTACTTC.

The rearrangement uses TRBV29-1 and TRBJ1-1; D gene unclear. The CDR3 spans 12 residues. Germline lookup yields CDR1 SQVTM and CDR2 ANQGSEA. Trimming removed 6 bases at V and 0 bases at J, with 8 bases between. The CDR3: CSVTVMNTEAFF. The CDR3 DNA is TGCAGCGTCACTGTGATGAACACTGAAGCTTTCTTT.